Given below is one T cell receptor beta chain in context. The sample is drawn from a study of blood T cell repertoires in COVID-19. Study summary: Samples came from the United States, Italy and Spain, spanning acute and convalescent COVID-19. Sources were T cells, B-cell-depleted T cells, or PBMCs; the material itself was cDNA or gDNA.

The CDR3 covers 16 residues. With V trimmed by 4 bases and J by 0 bases, 6 bases remained unmatched. Assay used: immunoSEQ multiplex PCR; TCRdb lists only in-frame clones, some missing. The profile covers about 190,000 clones, with roughly 80% appearing a single time and less than 20% taken by the ten largest. What was sequenced was peripheral blood. The gene calls are TRBV23-1 and TRBJ2-3, with 8 bases that match TRBD1. TRBV23-1 counts as an open reading frame of uncertain function. This sequence originates from a human donor in a cohort sampled during active COVID-19. CDR3 sequence (DNA): TGCGCCAGCAGTCTGTCGGACAGGGTCAGCACAGATACGCAGTATTTT. As protein: CASSLSDRVSTDTQYF.